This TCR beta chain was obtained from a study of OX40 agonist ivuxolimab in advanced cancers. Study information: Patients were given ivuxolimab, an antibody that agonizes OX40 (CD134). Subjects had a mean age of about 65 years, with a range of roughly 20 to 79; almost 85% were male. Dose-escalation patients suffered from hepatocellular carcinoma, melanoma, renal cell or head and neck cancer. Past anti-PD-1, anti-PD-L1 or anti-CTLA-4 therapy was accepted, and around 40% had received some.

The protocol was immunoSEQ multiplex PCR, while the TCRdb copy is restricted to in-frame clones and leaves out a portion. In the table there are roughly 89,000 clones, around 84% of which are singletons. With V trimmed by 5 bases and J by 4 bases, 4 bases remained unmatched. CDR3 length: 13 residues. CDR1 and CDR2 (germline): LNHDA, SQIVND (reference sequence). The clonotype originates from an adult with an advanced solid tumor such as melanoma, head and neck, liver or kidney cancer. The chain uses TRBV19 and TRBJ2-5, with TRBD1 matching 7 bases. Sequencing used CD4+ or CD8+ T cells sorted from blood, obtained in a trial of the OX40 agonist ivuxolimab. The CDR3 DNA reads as TGTGCCAGTAGTGGACAGGTAGGAGAGACCCAGTACTTC. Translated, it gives CASSGQVGETQYF.